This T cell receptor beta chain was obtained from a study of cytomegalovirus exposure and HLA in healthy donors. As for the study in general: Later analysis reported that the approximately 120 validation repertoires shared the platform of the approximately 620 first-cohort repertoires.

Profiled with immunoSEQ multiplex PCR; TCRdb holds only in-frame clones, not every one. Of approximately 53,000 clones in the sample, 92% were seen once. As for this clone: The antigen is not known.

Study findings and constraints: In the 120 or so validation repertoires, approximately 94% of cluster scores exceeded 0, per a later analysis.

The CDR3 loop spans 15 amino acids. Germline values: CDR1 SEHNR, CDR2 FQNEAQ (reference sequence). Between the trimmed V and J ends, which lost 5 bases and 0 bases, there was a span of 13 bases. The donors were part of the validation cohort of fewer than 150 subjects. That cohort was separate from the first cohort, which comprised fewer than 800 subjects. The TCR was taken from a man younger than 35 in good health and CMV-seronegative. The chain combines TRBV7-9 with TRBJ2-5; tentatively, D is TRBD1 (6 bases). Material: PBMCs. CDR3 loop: CASSRTDRNQETQYF. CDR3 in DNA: TGTGCCAGCAGCCGAACTGACAGGAACCAAGAGACCCAGTACTTC.